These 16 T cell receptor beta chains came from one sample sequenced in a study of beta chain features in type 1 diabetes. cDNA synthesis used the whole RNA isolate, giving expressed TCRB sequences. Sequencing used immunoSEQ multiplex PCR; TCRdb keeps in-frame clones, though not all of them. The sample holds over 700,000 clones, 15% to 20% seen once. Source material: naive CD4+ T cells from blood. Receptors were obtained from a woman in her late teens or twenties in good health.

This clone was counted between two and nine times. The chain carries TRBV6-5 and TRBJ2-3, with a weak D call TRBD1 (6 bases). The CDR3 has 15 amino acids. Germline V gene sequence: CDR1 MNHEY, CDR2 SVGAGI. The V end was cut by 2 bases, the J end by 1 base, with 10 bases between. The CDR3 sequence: CASSYQGYGTDTQYF. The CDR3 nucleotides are TGTGCCAGCAGTTACCAGGGGTACGGCACAGATACGCAGTATTTT.

This chain's CDR3 is CASKISLTNEQFF. The CDR3 DNA follows: TGTGCCAGTAAGATAAGTTTGACTAATGAGCAGTTCTTC. This chain connects TRBV19 to TRBJ2-1; D is uncertain. This CDR3 comprises 13 residues. Per the germline V gene, CDR1 is LNHDA and CDR2 is SQIVND (reference sequence). Trimming pared 7 bases from V and 7 bases from J, leaving 14 bases between.

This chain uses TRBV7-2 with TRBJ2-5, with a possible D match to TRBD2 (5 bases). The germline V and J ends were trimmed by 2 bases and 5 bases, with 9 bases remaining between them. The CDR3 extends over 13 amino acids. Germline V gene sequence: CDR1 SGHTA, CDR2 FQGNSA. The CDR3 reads CASSLTGLETQYF. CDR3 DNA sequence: TGTGCCAGCAGCTTAACGGGGTTGGAGACCCAGTACTTC.

In nucleotides, the CDR3 is TGTGCCAGCAGCTTATCGGCGGGAGTGGGTTACGAGCAGTACTTC. Its protein is CASSLSAGVGYEQYF. The rearrangement uses TRBV7-3 and TRBJ2-7; 7 bases align to TRBD2. The CDR3 covers 15 residues. J gave up 4 bases and V 2 bases, and 8 bases lay outside the gene matches. Germline loops: CDR1 SGHTA, CDR2 FQGTGA.

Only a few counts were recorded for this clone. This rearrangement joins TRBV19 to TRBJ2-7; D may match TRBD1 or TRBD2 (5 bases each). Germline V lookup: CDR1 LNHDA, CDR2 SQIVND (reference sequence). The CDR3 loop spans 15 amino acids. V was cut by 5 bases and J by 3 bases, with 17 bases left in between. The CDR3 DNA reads TGTGCCAGTAGTTTCCGGGACCGTTCAATCTACGAGCAGTACTTC. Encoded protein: CASSFRDRSIYEQYF.

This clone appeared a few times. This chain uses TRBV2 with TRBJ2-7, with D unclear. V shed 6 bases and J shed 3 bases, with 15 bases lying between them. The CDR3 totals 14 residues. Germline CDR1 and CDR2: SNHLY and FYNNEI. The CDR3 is CASRRMGSSYEQYF. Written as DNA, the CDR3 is TGTGCCAGCAGGAGAATGGGAAGTAGCTACGAGCAGTACTTC.

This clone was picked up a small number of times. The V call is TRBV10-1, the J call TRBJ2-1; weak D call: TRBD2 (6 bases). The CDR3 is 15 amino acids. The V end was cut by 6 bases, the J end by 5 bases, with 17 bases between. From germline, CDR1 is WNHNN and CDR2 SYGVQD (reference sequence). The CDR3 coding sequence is TGCGCCAGCAGCCCGCGCGGGGCCGGGAACAATGAGCAGTTCTTC. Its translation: CASSPRGAGNNEQFF.

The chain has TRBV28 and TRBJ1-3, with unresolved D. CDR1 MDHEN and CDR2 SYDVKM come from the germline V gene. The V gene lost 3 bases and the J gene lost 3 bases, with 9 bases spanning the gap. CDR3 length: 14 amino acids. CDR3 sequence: CASSFSTVGNTIYF. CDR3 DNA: TGTGCCAGCAGTTTTTCCACAGTTGGAAACACCATATATTTT.

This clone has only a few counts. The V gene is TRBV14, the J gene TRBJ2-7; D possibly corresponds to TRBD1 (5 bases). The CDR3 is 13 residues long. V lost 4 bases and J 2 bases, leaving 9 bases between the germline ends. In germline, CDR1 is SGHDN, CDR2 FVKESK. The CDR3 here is CASSRGRPYEQYF. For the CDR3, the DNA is TGTGCCAGCAGCCGGGGCAGACCCTACGAGCAGTACTTC.

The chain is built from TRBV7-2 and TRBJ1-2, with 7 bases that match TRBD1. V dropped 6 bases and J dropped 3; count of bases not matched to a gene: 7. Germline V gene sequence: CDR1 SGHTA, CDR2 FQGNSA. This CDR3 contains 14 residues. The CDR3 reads CASRPTGTDYGYTF. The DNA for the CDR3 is TGTGCCAGCAGGCCTACCGGGACAGACTATGGCTACACCTTC.

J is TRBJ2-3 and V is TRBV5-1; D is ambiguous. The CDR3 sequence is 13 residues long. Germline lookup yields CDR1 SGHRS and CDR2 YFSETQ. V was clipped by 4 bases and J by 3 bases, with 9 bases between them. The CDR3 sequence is CASSTRQTDTQYF. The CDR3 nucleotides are TGCGCCAGCAGCACCCGTCAAACAGATACGCAGTATTTT.

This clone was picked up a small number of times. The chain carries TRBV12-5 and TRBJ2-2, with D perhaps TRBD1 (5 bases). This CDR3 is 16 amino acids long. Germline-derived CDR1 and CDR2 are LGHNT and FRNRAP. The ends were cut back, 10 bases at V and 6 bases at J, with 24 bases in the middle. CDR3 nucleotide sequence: TGTGCTATCCTGGGCCGTTTGCAGGGCTCGGCCGGGGAGCTGTTTTTT. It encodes CAILGRLQGSAGELFF.

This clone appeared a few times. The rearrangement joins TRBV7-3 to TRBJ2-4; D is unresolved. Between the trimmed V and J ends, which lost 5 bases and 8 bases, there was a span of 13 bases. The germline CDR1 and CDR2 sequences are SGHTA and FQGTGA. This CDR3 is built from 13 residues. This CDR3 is CASSPQGPDIQYF. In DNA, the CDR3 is TGTGCCAGCAGCCCGCAAGGGCCCGACATTCAGTACTTC.

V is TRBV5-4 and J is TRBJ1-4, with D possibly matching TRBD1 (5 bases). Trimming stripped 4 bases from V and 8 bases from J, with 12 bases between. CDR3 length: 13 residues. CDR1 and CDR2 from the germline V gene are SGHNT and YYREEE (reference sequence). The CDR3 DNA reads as TGTGCCAGCAGCCAAGGACAAGGGGAAAAACTGTTTTTT. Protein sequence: CASSQGQGEKLFF.

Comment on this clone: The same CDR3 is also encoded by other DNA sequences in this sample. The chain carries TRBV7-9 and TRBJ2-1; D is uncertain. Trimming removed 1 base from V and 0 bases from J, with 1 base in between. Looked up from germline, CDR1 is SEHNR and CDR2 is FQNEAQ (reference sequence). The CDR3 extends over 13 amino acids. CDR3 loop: CASSLDSYNEQFF. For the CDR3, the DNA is TGTGCCAGCAGCTTAGACTCCTACAATGAGCAGTTCTTC.

The CDR3 reads CASSMTGLNYGYTF. The DNA for the CDR3 is TGTGCCAGCAGCATGACAGGATTGAACTATGGCTACACCTTC. The gene calls are TRBV7-2 and TRBJ1-2, with D perhaps TRBD1 (6 bases). CDR1 SGHTA and CDR2 FQGNSA come from the germline V gene. The CDR3 has 14 residues. Between the trimmed V and J ends, which lost 5 bases and 2 bases, there was a span of 12 bases.